Listed below are T cell receptor beta chains from one sample, sequenced in a study of early T cells in non-severe SARS-CoV-2 infection. TCRdb re-derived calls from the 5' RACE reads in MiXCR, one entry per CDR3 protein. The sample consists of tens of thousands of distinct CDR3 sequences, around 13% of them appearing once. Sequenced input: whole blood. These receptors were collected from an adult who was a healthcare worker with PCR-confirmed SARS-CoV-2 infection or an uninfected control (not recorded which). The CDR3 runs from the conserved cysteine through the conserved F or W. Fields, in order: V gene, D gene, J gene, clone size, CDR3 protein, CDR3 DNA. D genes are given only for firm matches. The size field is filled for only some rows; it gives once, few, many or a size class.

TRBV4-3	TRBD2	TRBJ2-7	NA	CASSQALAGNEQYF	TGCGCCAGCAGCCAAGCCCTAGCGGGAAACGAGCAGTACTTC
TRBV28	TRBD2	TRBJ2-5	few	CASSPLGGVQETQYF	TGTGCCAGCAGTCCCCTTGGGGGGGTCCAAGAGACCCAGTACTTC
TRBV20-1	NA	TRBJ1-5	few	CSARVIGIGSNQPQHF	TGCAGTGCTAGAGTTATAGGGATCGGGAGCAATCAGCCCCAGCATTTT
TRBV27	NA	TRBJ2-3	NA	CASSPLRGPRTDTQYF	TGTGCCAGCAGCCCCCTCAGGGGTCCCCGCACAGATACGCAGTATTTT
TRBV12-3/TRBV12-4	NA	TRBJ2-7	few	CASSLAQGRGSYEQYF	TGTGCCAGCAGTTTAGCGCAGGGCCGGGGCTCCTACGAGCAGTACTTC
TRBV28	TRBD2	TRBJ2-7	few	CASRNQGLAGVSEQYF	TGTGCCAGCAGGAACCAGGGACTAGCGGGAGTAAGCGAGCAGTACTTC
TRBV20-1	TRBD1	TRBJ1-2	few	CSANSPTGTYYGYTF	TGCAGTGCCAATTCTCCGACAGGGACATACTATGGCTACACCTTC
TRBV7-2	TRBD2	TRBJ2-4	few	CASSPRTSGRGWTSSIQYF	TGTGCCAGCAGCCCGCGGACTAGCGGGAGAGGGTGGACGAGTAGCATTCAGTACTTC
TRBV29-1	NA	TRBJ2-1	many	CSVERLATYNEQFF	TGCAGCGTTGAAAGGCTAGCGACCTACAATGAGCAGTTCTTC
TRBV5-1	NA	TRBJ2-7	NA	CASSFLATSSYEQYF	TGCGCCAGCAGCTTCTTAGCGACGAGCTCCTACGAGCAGTACTTC
TRBV5-4	NA	TRBJ1-6	NA	CASSSLWGNSPLHF	TGTGCCAGCAGCTCCCTCTGGGGAAATTCACCCCTCCACTTT
TRBV28	NA	TRBJ2-2	NA	CASGRRSGELFF	TGTGCCAGCGGTAGACGGTCCGGGGAGCTGTTTTTT
TRBV5-1	TRBD2	TRBJ2-5	NA	CASSSGGTHQETQYF	TGCGCCAGCAGCTCGGGGGGGACACATCAAGAGACCCAGTACTTC
TRBV7-2	TRBD2	TRBJ2-1	many	CASSQQREYVNEQFF	TGTGCCAGCAGCCAACAGCGGGAGTACGTCAATGAGCAGTTCTTC
TRBV20-1	NA	TRBJ2-1	few	CSAFPSENEQFF	TGCAGTGCCTTCCCCTCTGAAAATGAGCAGTTCTTC
TRBV5-1	TRBD2	TRBJ2-3	few	CASSHRTSGRVDTQYF	TGCGCCAGCAGCCACCGGACTAGTGGGAGGGTAGATACGCAGTATTTT
TRBV29-1	NA	TRBJ2-3	many	CSVGRGTDTQYF	TGCAGCGTTGGTAGGGGCACAGATACGCAGTATTTT
TRBV12-3/TRBV12-4	TRBD1	TRBJ2-3	NA	CASSRTGGFDTQYF	TGTGCCAGCAGTAGGACAGGGGGGTTCGATACGCAGTATTTT
TRBV6-1	TRBD1	TRBJ2-5	NA	CASRADRVPGAQYF	TGTGCCAGCAGAGCAGACAGGGTTCCAGGGGCCCAGTACTTC
TRBV25-1	NA	TRBJ1-1	NA	CASSVTTGNTEAFF	TGTGCCAGCAGTGTTACAACAGGGAACACTGAAGCTTTCTTT
TRBV7-2	NA	TRBJ2-4	NA	CASSPPGAKNIQYF	TGTGCCAGCAGCCCCCCGGGAGCCAAAAACATTCAGTACTTC
TRBV29-1	NA	TRBJ1-1	NA	CSDQGTEAFF	TGCAGCGACCAGGGAACTGAAGCTTTCTTT
TRBV6-6	NA	TRBJ2-7	NA	CASSQTSYEQYF	TGTGCCAGCAGCCAGACTAGCTACGAGCAGTACTTC
TRBV20-1	NA	TRBJ2-3	few	CSAEEIGLAPYGWEDTQYF	TGCAGTGCTGAAGAGATAGGGCTAGCGCCTTATGGATGGGAAGATACGCAGTATTTT
TRBV29-1	NA	TRBJ2-7	many	CSVEVSVRVNEQYF	TGCAGCGTTGAAGTCAGTGTCAGGGTCAACGAGCAGTACTTC
TRBV7-2	NA	TRBJ1-5	many	CASSLVTSQPQHF	TGTGCCAGCAGCTTAGTTACGAGTCAGCCCCAGCATTTT
TRBV5-6	NA	TRBJ2-7	few	CASSLRQFSYEQYF	TGTGCCAGCAGCTTGCGACAGTTCTCCTACGAGCAGTACTTC
TRBV2	TRBD2	TRBJ2-2	NA	CASSETSGAHGELFF	TGTGCCAGCAGTGAGACTAGCGGGGCCCACGGGGAGCTGTTTTTT
TRBV28	TRBD2	TRBJ2-5	NA	CASSGGGTEETQYF	TGTGCCAGCAGTGGGGGGGGTACAGAAGAGACCCAGTACTTC
TRBV2	NA	TRBJ1-5	NA	CASSELGFSNQPQHF	TGTGCCAGCAGTGAACTGGGTTTTAGCAATCAGCCCCAGCATTTT
TRBV20-1	NA	TRBJ2-1	NA	CSARDEVGSNANEQFF	TGCAGTGCTAGAGATGAAGTTGGGTCCAACGCCAATGAGCAGTTCTTC
TRBV7-8	TRBD1	TRBJ1-5	many	CASSSGTVNSNQPQHF	TGTGCCAGCAGCTCCGGGACAGTAAATAGCAATCAGCCCCAGCATTTT
TRBV9	TRBD1	TRBJ2-1	NA	CASSVDQGAYNEQFF	TGTGCCAGCAGCGTAGATCAGGGGGCGTACAATGAGCAGTTCTTC
TRBV7-2	TRBD1	TRBJ1-1	many	CASSYHRGTEAFF	TGTGCCAGCAGCTACCACAGGGGGACTGAAGCTTTCTTT
TRBV28	NA	TRBJ1-1	NA	CASSVGQGEAFF	TGTGCCAGCAGTGTCGGGCAGGGTGAAGCTTTCTTT
TRBV7-8	TRBD2	TRBJ2-7	NA	CASSFDYSGTSGRYEQYF	TGTGCCAGCAGTTTTGACTACTCCGGGACTAGCGGGAGGTACGAGCAGTACTTC
TRBV5-1	TRBD2	TRBJ2-5	few	CASSLAALAAGEIQETQYF	TGCGCCAGCAGCTTGGCCGCTTTGGCAGCGGGAGAAATCCAAGAGACCCAGTACTTC
TRBV9	TRBD1	TRBJ1-1	NA	CASSVAFGDRVNTEAFF	TGTGCCAGCAGCGTAGCTTTCGGGGACAGGGTAAACACTGAAGCTTTCTTT
TRBV4-1	NA	TRBJ1-1	NA	CASSQVLAGNTEAFF	TGCGCCAGCAGCCAAGTCCTTGCAGGGAACACTGAAGCTTTCTTT
TRBV7-3	NA	TRBJ1-2	few	CASSFNRGYGYTF	TGTGCCAGCAGCTTTAATCGAGGCTATGGCTACACCTTC
TRBV24-1	NA	TRBJ2-5	NA	CATIPPGGLILETQYF	TGTGCCACCATCCCCCCGGGGGGCCTTATACTGGAGACCCAGTACTTC
TRBV28	NA	TRBJ2-3	many	CASQEETDTQYF	TGTGCCAGCCAAGAGGAGACAGATACGCAGTATTTT
TRBV4-1	NA	TRBJ2-3	NA	CASSQVVGADTQYF	TGCGCCAGCAGCCAAGTTGTGGGGGCTGATACGCAGTATTTT
TRBV28	NA	TRBJ2-7	few	CASRSYEQYF	TGTGCCAGCAGATCCTACGAGCAGTACTTC
TRBV11-2	NA	TRBJ2-1	few	CASSPAASGFNEQFF	TGTGCCAGCAGCCCCGCAGCGAGCGGTTTCAATGAGCAGTTCTTC
TRBV5-5	TRBD2	TRBJ2-1	many	CASSLFLAVIGNEQFF	TGTGCCAGCAGCTTATTCCTAGCGGTCATTGGGAATGAGCAGTTCTTC
TRBV28	NA	TRBJ1-1	many	CASSEGPPSTEAFF	TGTGCCAGCAGTGAAGGCCCTCCGAGCACTGAAGCTTTCTTT
TRBV29-1	TRBD2	TRBJ2-5	NA	CSGAKAGAETQYF	TGCAGCGGGGCTAAAGCGGGAGCAGAGACCCAGTACTTC
TRBV7-9	NA	TRBJ1-1	few	CASSTRNEVNTEAFF	TGTGCCAGCAGCACCCGTAACGAGGTGAACACTGAAGCTTTCTTT
TRBV5-5	TRBD2	TRBJ2-5	few	CASSLAAGVQETQYF	TGTGCCAGCAGCTTGGCCGCGGGGGTCCAAGAGACCCAGTACTTC